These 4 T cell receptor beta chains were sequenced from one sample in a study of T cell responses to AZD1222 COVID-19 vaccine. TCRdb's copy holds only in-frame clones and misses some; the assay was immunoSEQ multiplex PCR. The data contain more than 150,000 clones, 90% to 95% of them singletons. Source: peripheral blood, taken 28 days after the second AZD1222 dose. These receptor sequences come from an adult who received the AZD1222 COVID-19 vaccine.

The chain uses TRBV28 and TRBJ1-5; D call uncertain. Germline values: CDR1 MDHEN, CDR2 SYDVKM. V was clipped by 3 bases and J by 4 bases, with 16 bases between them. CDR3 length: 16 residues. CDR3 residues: CASSFLAAQLNQPQHF. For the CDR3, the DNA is TGTGCCAGCAGTTTTTTGGCTGCCCAACTGAATCAGCCCCAGCATTTT.

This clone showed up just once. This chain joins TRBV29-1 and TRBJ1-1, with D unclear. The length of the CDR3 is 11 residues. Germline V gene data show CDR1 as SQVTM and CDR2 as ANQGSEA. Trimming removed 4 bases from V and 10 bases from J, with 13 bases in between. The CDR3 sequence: CSVGSGWGAFF. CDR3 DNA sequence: TGCAGCGTTGGATCGGGGTGGGGAGCTTTCTTT.

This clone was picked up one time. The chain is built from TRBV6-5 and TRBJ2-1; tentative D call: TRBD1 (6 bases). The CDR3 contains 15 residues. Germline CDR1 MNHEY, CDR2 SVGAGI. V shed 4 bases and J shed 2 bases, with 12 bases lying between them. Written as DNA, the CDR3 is TGTGCCAGCAGTTTACAGGGAGTTCCCTACAATGAGCAGTTCTTC. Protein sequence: CASSLQGVPYNEQFF.

Here the CDR3 DNA reads TGTGCCAGCAGTTCAGCAGAGACCCAGTACTTC. Its protein product is CASSSAETQYF. The chain combines TRBV12-3 or TRBV12-4 with TRBJ2-5; D gene uncertain. Trimming left V 4 bases short and J 4 bases short, with 4 bases between. The CDR3 is 11 residues long.